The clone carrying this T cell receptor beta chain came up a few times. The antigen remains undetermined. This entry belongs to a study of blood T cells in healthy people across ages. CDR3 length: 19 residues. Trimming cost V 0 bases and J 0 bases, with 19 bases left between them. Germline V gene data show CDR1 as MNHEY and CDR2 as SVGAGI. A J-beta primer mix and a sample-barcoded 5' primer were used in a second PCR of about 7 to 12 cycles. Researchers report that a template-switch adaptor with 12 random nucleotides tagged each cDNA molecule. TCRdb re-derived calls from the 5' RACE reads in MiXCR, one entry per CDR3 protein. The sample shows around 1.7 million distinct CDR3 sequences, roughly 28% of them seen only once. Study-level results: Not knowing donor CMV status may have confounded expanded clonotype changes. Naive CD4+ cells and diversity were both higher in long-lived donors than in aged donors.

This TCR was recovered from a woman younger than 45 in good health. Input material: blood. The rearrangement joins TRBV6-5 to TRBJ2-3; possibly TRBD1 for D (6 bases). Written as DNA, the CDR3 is TGTGCCAGCAGTTACTCCGACCGGGACACGAGGACTAGCACAGATACGCAGTATTTT. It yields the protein CASSYSDRDTRTSTDTQYF.